This passage covers 22 T cell receptor beta chains from one sample sequenced in a study of CD8+ T cells in alopecia areata. Treatment described: oral pan-JAK inhibitor, 5-10 mg twice daily. RNA was isolated and reverse transcribed to cDNA, the sequencing template. The protocol was immunoSEQ multiplex PCR, while the TCRdb copy is restricted to in-frame clones and leaves out a portion. The table records about 190,000 clones, about three fifths of them present only once. Here the sequenced sample was CD4+ T cells sorted from blood, taken between weeks 49 and 50, from a patient treated with tofacitinib. The receptors originated from a human donor with alopecia areata.

The genes are TRBV25-1 and TRBJ1-5; no reliable D call. The germline V and J ends were trimmed by 1 base and 0 bases, with 7 bases remaining between them. Germline-derived CDR1 and CDR2 are MGHDK and SYGVNS. The CDR3 is 15 residues long. The CDR3 coding sequence is TGTGCCAGCAGTGAATGGGCAGATAGCAATCAGCCCCAGCATTTT. It codes for CASSEWADSNQPQHF.

In this sample, this clone turned up a few times. The chain has TRBV7-3 and TRBJ2-7; TRBD2 aligns across 7 bases. The CDR3 has 15 amino acids. Germline CDR1 is SGHTA and CDR2 is FQGTGA. The J segment lost 5 bases and the V segment lost 5 bases, leaving 12 bases of the junction unmatched. The CDR3 region has the DNA TGTGCCAGCAGCCCCCTTCCCGGGACTATCAACGAGCAGTACTTC. Its translation is CASSPLPGTINEQYF.

The CDR3 DNA follows: TGTGCCAGCAGCATAGGACTAGCGGATTACGAGCAGTACTTC. Translated, it gives CASSIGLADYEQYF. The gene calls are TRBV7-8 and TRBJ2-7, with 10 positions matching TRBD2. The CDR3 consists of 14 residues. The germline V gene encodes CDR1 SGHVS and CDR2 FQNEAQ. V was clipped by 5 bases and J by 4 bases; unmatched bases: 5.

The table lists this clone with a few counts. V is TRBV6-1 and J is TRBJ1-5; possible D gene TRBD1, 5 bases. Trimming took off 4 bases at V and 2 bases at J, with 9 bases between the two ends. This CDR3 is 14 amino acids long. Germline lookup yields CDR1 MNHNS and CDR2 SASEGT. CDR3 amino acids: CASSVDSGNQPQHF. The CDR3 nucleotides read TGTGCCAGCAGTGTAGACAGCGGCAATCAGCCCCAGCATTTT.

Regarding this clone: The same CDR3 is also encoded by other DNA sequences in this sample. This chain uses TRBV29-1 with TRBJ2-3; 12 bases line up with TRBD2. The junction had 7 bases not matched to a gene; V was cut back by 5 bases and J by 4 bases. The length of the CDR3 is 15 residues. The germline gives CDR1 SQVTM, CDR2 ANQGSEA. CDR3 sequence reads: CSVTQLAGGPDTQYF. The CDR3 DNA follows: TGCAGCGTTACCCAACTAGCGGGGGGCCCAGATACGCAGTATTTT.

CDR3 loop: CASSESLFQETQYF. The CDR3 DNA sequence: TGTGCCAGCAGTGAATCCTTGTTCCAAGAGACCCAGTACTTC. The chain has TRBV6-1 and TRBJ2-5; no firm D call. Germline lookup yields CDR1 MNHNS and CDR2 SASEGT. This CDR3 has 14 amino acids. The V and J ends lost 2 bases and 1 base respectively, with 8 bases between them.

The V call is TRBV7-2, the J call TRBJ1-1; D is unresolved. The CDR3 contains 13 residues. The V gene lost 4 bases and the J gene lost 0 bases, with 6 bases spanning the gap. CDR1 is SGHTA and CDR2 is FQGNSA in the germline V gene. CDR3 region: CASSSGMNTEAFF. The CDR3 bases are TGTGCCAGCAGCTCGGGCATGAACACTGAAGCTTTCTTT.

This clone has just a few counts. The V call is TRBV29-1, the J call TRBJ1-2; a possible D gene is TRBD1 (5 bases). This CDR3 has 10 amino acids. Germline assignment: CDR1 SQVTM and CDR2 ANQGSEA. V was pared by 7 bases and J by 6 bases, with 9 bases between. This CDR3 is CSGEQDGYTF. As DNA, the CDR3 is TGCAGCGGAGAACAGGATGGCTACACCTTC.

The chain combines TRBV5-1 with TRBJ2-7; a possible D gene is TRBD2 (5 bases). The CDR3 length is 13 residues. V lost 5 bases to trimming and J lost 9 bases, with 18 bases between them. The germline CDR1 and CDR2 sequences are SGHRS and YFSETQ. As DNA, the CDR3 is TGCGCCAGCAGAAAGGACCCCGGGAACCCGCAGTACTTC. Its protein is CASRKDPGNPQYF.

The V and J genes are TRBV18 and TRBJ2-6; D may correspond to TRBD1 or TRBD2 (5 bases each). The CDR3 extends over 17 amino acids. Trimming took off 2 bases at V and 0 bases at J, with 11 bases between the two ends. CDR1 and CDR2 (germline): KGHSH, LQKENI. This chain's CDR3 is CASSPGTRFSGANVLTF. The CDR3 DNA follows: TGTGCCAGCTCACCAGGGACCCGCTTCTCTGGGGCCAACGTCCTGACTTTC.

The V call is TRBV4-3, the J call TRBJ1-2; D possibly corresponds to TRBD1 (5 bases). Germline-derived CDR1 and CDR2 are LGHNA and YSLEER. The CDR3 totals 13 residues. V was cut by 1 base and J by 2 bases, with 5 bases left in between. The CDR3 DNA sequence: TGCGCCAGCAGCCAAGGACAGAACTATGGCTACACCTTC. Encoded protein: CASSQGQNYGYTF.

DNA of the CDR3: TGCGCCAGCAGTGGACAGGGGGCGGCCAATGAGCAGTTCTTC. It is translated as CASSGQGAANEQFF. V is TRBV4-3 and J is TRBJ2-1; 11 bases are shared with TRBD1. Per germline, CDR1 LGHNA and CDR2 YSLEER. V was pared by 6 bases and J by 6 bases, with 4 bases of the junction left unmatched. There are 14 residues in the CDR3.

The V gene is TRBV6-1, the J gene TRBJ1-5; no clear D gene. The V and J ends lost 0 bases and 5 bases respectively, with 8 bases between them. CDR3 length: 14 residues. CDR1 MNHNS and CDR2 SASEGT come from the germline V gene. For the CDR3, the DNA is TGTGCCAGCAGTGAAGCCGGTGGCGATCAGCCCCAGCATTTT. Amino acid sequence: CASSEAGGDQPQHF.

The CDR3: CASSLDREEAFF. CDR3 sequence (DNA): TGTGCCAGCAGCCTAGACAGGGAAGAAGCTTTCTTT. This chain joins TRBV7-2 and TRBJ1-1, with TRBD1 matching 7 bases. V trimming: 5 bases; J trimming: 8 bases; junction bases outside the gene matches: 5. This CDR3 contains 12 residues. The germline CDR1 and CDR2 sequences are SGHTA and FQGNSA.

V usage is TRBV4-1 and J usage is TRBJ1-6; D unclear. The CDR3 runs to 14 residues. V was clipped by 0 bases and J by 11 bases, with 11 bases between them. Germline-derived CDR1 and CDR2 are MGHRA and YSYEKL. The CDR3 loop is CASSQEWDFAPLHF. The CDR3, as DNA: TGCGCCAGCAGCCAAGAATGGGATTTTGCACCCCTCCACTTT.

The chain joins TRBV18 to TRBJ1-2, with TRBD1 identical over 10 bases. The CDR3 is 17 amino acids. The germline V gene encodes CDR1 KGHSH and CDR2 LQKENI. J was trimmed by 8 bases and V by 3 bases; bases with no gene match: 15. The CDR3 DNA reads as TGTGCCAGCTCACCCGGGACAGGGGTATCGACCTCGGACGGCTACACCTTC. Translation: CASSPGTGVSTSDGYTF.

The rearrangement joins TRBV5-1 to TRBJ2-3; 9 nucleotides match TRBD2. The CDR3 has 16 amino acids. V lost 2 bases and J lost 0; bases outside the gene matches: 4. Looked up from germline, CDR1 is SGHRS and CDR2 is YFSETQ. CDR3 amino acids: CASSFGLALSTDTQYF. For the CDR3, the DNA is TGCGCCAGCAGCTTCGGACTAGCGCTGAGCACAGATACGCAGTATTTT.

V is TRBV30 and J is TRBJ2-1; D ambiguous. The CDR3 runs to 13 residues. The V and J ends lost 0 bases and 7 bases respectively, with 10 bases between them. Germline CDR1 and CDR2: GTSNPN and SVGIG (reference sequence). This CDR3 reads CAWSVRRRNEQFF. CDR3 coding DNA: TGTGCCTGGAGTGTACGAAGGCGGAATGAGCAGTTCTTC.

This clone came up a few times. V and J are TRBV4-1 and TRBJ1-1, with D perhaps TRBD1 (6 bases). The V gene lost 4 bases and the J gene lost 2 bases, with 11 bases spanning the gap. The CDR3 has 14 residues. The V gene's germline CDR1 is MGHRA and CDR2 YSYEKL. The CDR3 sequence: CASSLGQRNTEAFF. For the CDR3, the DNA is TGCGCCAGCAGCCTCGGACAGCGTAACACTGAAGCTTTCTTT.

The chain joins TRBV29-1 to TRBJ2-7; tentative D call: TRBD1 (6 bases). V was clipped by 2 bases and J by 7 bases, with 9 bases between them. Germline V lookup: CDR1 SQVTM, CDR2 ANQGSEA. The CDR3 sequence is 11 residues long. The CDR3 sequence: CSVENTGEQYF. CDR3 DNA sequence: TGCAGCGTTGAAAATACAGGGGAGCAGTACTTC.

The V call is TRBV29-1, the J call TRBJ2-5, with 9 bases aligning to TRBD2. J gave up 1 base and V 7 bases, and 7 bases lay outside the gene matches. CDR1 and CDR2 from the germline V gene are SQVTM and ANQGSEA. The CDR3 sequence is 14 residues long. DNA for the CDR3: TGCAGCGGTGGCGGGGGGGCCCCCCAAGAGACCCAGTACTTC. Protein product: CSGGGGAPQETQYF.

This chain links TRBV9 with TRBJ2-7, with 7 bases that match TRBD2. In germline, CDR1 is SGDLS, CDR2 YYNGEE. The CDR3 is made up of 13 amino acids. J lost 10 bases, V lost 4 bases, and 11 bases had no gene match. CDR3 sequence: CASSPTWEGLQYF. The DNA of the CDR3 is TGTGCCAGCAGCCCAACTTGGGAGGGCCTCCAGTACTTC.